The clone carrying this TCR beta chain has a count of ten or more. Its antigen is as yet unknown. Thyroid surgery took place with no prior treatment in any patient. TCRdb re-clonotyped the PCR reads through MiXCR. There are 25,000 or so clones in the sample; roughly 24% occur only once, and 5.5% to 7% lies in the top ten. This sample is drawn from a study of metastatic and nonmetastatic thyroid tumors. Study overall: Repertoire comparison spanned blood and tumor or nodule tissue of malignant and benign thyroid patients. Study-level points and caveats: Compared with benign nodules, malignant thyroid tumors were reported to have significantly higher TCR beta diversity in both blood and tumor.

The CDR3 totals 15 residues. V was clipped by 3 bases and J by 2 bases, with 11 bases between them. The germline V gene encodes CDR1 LGHDT and CDR2 YNNKEL (reference sequence). This receptor was identified in a female donor with papillary thyroid cancer or a benign thyroid nodule (not recorded which). Some clones in this sample may be carry-over from other donors' samples. Material for sequencing was blood. V is TRBV3-1 and J is TRBJ1-5; weak D call: TRBD1 (5 bases). CDR3 region: CASSHGAARNQPQHF. CDR3 nucleotide sequence: TGTGCCAGCAGCCACGGGGCAGCTCGCAATCAGCCCCAGCATTTT.